This T cell receptor (beta chain) was obtained from a study of control samples from healthy donors and cancer patients (dated by TCRdb to the early 2020s). V is reduced by 1 base and J by 2 bases, leaving a spacing of 8 bases between them. Its CDR3 holds 14 amino acids, cysteine through phenylalanine. Only the CDR3 part of the read is kept: 42 bases, read in frame from the first base. Based on the germline V gene, the CDR1 and CDR2 sequences are SNHLY and FYNNEI. With respect to this clone: Which antigen it targets is not known. No quality values exist for individual bases; no much larger clone is one base distant.

Library prep was done by the immunoSEQ multiplex PCR assay. Entries here come from immuneACCESS through TCRdb and include only in-frame sequences with V and J called. Some clones fail to appear in such tables; in the studies checked, an unresolved V gene covers under half of the shortfall, and the cause of the remainder is unknown. For this sample the table gives 210,000 or so clones, of which 91% were detected only once. 1.8% of the sample goes to the ten largest clones. The sequenced sample was blood. This receptor was taken from a man aged 25 to 40 in good health. Recombination joined TRBV2 with TRBJ1-2, with the D segment identity uncertain. The nucleotide sequence reads TGTGCCAGCAGTGAAGGACACATCAACTATGGCTACACCTTC. Translated, this is CASSEGHINYGYTF.